This T cell receptor (beta chain) was observed in a study of cytotoxic CD8 clonotypes in ibrutinib-treated CLL. This table comes from immunoSEQ multiplex PCR, and its TCRdb copy is limited to in-frame clones, with some not included. The sample contains about 130,000 clones, around four fifths of which appear only once. The V segment lost 10 bases and the J segment 2 bases; nucleotides outside the gene matches: 10. Germline-derived CDR1 and CDR2 are MNHNS and SASEGT. CDR3 length: 14 amino acids. The chain recombines TRBV6-1 with TRBJ2-7; TRBD2 matches 8 bases. The receptor was derived from a human donor with chronic lymphocytic leukemia. The sample in question was PBMCs, obtained after 24 months of ibrutinib treatment. CDR3 sequence reads: CATPREGGTYEQYF. DNA of the CDR3: TGTGCCACCCCACGGGAGGGGGGGACCTACGAGCAGTACTTC.